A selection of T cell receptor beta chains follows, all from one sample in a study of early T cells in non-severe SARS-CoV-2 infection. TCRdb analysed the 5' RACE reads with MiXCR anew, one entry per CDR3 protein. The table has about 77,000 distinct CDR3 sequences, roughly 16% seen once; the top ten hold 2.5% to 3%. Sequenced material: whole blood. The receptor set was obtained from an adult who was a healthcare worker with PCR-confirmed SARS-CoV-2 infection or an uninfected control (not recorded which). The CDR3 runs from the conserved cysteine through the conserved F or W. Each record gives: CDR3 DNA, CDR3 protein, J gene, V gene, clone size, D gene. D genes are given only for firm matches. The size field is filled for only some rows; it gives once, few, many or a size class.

TGTGCCAGCAGCTCCAGGGGCGGGCTGCGCACAGATACGCAGTATTTT | CASSSRGGLRTDTQYF | TRBJ2-3 | TRBV11-3 | few | NA
TGCAGCGTTGAAGGGCTTTCTAGCGCCGGGAGCTCCTACAATGAGCAGTTCTTC | CSVEGLSSAGSSYNEQFF | TRBJ2-1 | TRBV29-1 | NA | NA
TGTGCCAGCAGCTCCCTGGACAGGCTACAAGAGACCCAGTACTTC | CASSSLDRLQETQYF | TRBJ2-5 | TRBV11-2 | NA | TRBD1
TGTGCCAGCAGCTTCGATCTAGCGGGAGGCACAGATACGCAGTATTTT | CASSFDLAGGTDTQYF | TRBJ2-3 | TRBV7-6 | NA | TRBD2
TGTGCCAGCAGCTTGGGGTTGTTGACTAGCGGACCGAGCTCCTACAATGAGCAGTTCTTC | CASSLGLLTSGPSSYNEQFF | TRBJ2-1 | TRBV7-2 | many | TRBD2
TGTGCCAGCAGTTACCATAGGGACTCGGTAAGCAATCAGCCCCAGCATTTT | CASSYHRDSVSNQPQHF | TRBJ1-5 | TRBV6-6 | few | NA
TGTGCCAGCAGCGGACTATACGGGGAACTCGAGCAGTACTTC | CASSGLYGELEQYF | TRBJ2-7 | TRBV6-2/TRBV6-3 | many | NA
TGTGCCAGCAGCGTAGACCCCGCCGGGGAGCTGTTTTTT | CASSVDPAGELFF | TRBJ2-2 | TRBV9 | few | NA
TGTGCCAGCTCACCACCGGGACGGAAGAACACTGAAGCTTTCTTT | CASSPPGRKNTEAFF | TRBJ1-1 | TRBV18 | few | NA
TGTGCCAGCAGCGGATCACCGGCGGGGCAGTACTTC | CASSGSPAGQYF | TRBJ2-7 | TRBV7-2 | few | NA
TGTGCCAGCTCACTGGAGACAGGGTATGGCTACACCTTC | CASSLETGYGYTF | TRBJ1-2 | TRBV18 | NA | TRBD1
TGCGCCAGCAGCAATCTACCGGTTCCCGAGCAGTACTTC | CASSNLPVPEQYF | TRBJ2-7 | TRBV5-1 | NA | NA
TGTGCCAGCAGTACGGCCGGGACGGTCGGCTACACCTTC | CASSTAGTVGYTF | TRBJ1-2 | TRBV28 | NA | NA
TGTGCCAGCCCTACCCGGGACAGCTACGAGCAGTACTTC | CASPTRDSYEQYF | TRBJ2-7 | TRBV6-5 | NA | TRBD1
TGTGCCAGCAGCCCCCGTACGAGCGGGCAAGAGACCCAGTACTTC | CASSPRTSGQETQYF | TRBJ2-5 | TRBV11-2 | NA | NA
TGTGCCAGCAGCCCTTGGGCCGGGACAGGGAGCATCAATGAGCAGTTCTTC | CASSPWAGTGSINEQFF | TRBJ2-1 | TRBV3-1 | few | TRBD1
TGTGCCATCAGTGACAGAGCAGATACGCAGTATTTT | CAISDRADTQYF | TRBJ2-3 | TRBV10-3 | many | NA
TGTGCCAGCAGCTTTGCAGCGGGAGGTAGGGATGAGCAGTTCTTC | CASSFAAGGRDEQFF | TRBJ2-1 | TRBV7-9 | NA | TRBD2
TGTGCCAGCAGTCTTACCGGGACAGGGAGATATGGCTACACCTTC | CASSLTGTGRYGYTF | TRBJ1-2 | TRBV12-3/TRBV12-4 | few | TRBD1
TGCGCCAGCAGCCAAGATAGGGTCGCTAGCTCCTACGAGCAGTACTTC | CASSQDRVASSYEQYF | TRBJ2-7 | TRBV4-1 | NA | NA
TGTGCCAGCAGCTTCGAGTCCTGGAGGGAGACCCAGTACTTC | CASSFESWRETQYF | TRBJ2-5 | TRBV7-6 | NA | NA
TGTGCCAGCAGCGTAGATGGCTTAAATGAAAAACTGTTTTTT | CASSVDGLNEKLFF | TRBJ1-4 | TRBV9 | once | NA
TGTGCCAGCAGTGTGGGGACAGGGCAGTATTTT | CASSVGTGQYF | TRBJ2-3 | TRBV2 | few | TRBD1